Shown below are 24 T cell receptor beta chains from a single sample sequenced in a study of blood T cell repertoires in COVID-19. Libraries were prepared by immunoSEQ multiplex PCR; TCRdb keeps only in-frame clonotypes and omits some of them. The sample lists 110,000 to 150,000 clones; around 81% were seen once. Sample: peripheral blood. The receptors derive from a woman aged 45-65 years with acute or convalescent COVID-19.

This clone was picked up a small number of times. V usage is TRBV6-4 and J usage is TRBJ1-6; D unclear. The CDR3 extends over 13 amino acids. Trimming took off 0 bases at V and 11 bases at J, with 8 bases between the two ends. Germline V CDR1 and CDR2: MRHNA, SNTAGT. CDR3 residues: CASSDSPTAPLHF. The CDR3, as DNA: TGTGCCAGCAGTGACTCTCCAACAGCACCCCTCCACTTT.

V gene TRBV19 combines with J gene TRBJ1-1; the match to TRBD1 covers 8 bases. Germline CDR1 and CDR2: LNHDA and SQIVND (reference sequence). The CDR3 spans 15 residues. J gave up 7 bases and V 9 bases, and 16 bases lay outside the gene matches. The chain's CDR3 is CASFGPDRDRYEAFF. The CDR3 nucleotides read TGTGCCAGCTTTGGGCCCGACCGGGACAGGTATGAAGCTTTCTTT.

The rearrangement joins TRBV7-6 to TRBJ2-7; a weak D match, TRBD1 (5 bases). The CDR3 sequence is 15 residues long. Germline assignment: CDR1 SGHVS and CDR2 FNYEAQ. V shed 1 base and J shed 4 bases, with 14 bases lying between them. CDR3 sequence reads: CASSLVDKGPYEQYF. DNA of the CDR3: TGTGCCAGCAGCTTAGTGGACAAGGGGCCTTACGAGCAGTACTTC.

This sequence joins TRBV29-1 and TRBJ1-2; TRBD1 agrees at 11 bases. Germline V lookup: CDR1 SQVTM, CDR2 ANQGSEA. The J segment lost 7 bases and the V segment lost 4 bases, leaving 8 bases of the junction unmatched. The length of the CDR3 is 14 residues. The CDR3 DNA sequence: TGCAGCGTTGCCACCGGACAGGGGGCGGGTGGCTACACCTTC. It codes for CSVATGQGAGGYTF. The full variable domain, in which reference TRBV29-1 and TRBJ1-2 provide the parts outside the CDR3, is SAVISQKPSRDICQRGTSLTIQCQVDSQVTMMFWYRQQPGQSLTLIATANQGSEATYESGFVIDKFPISRPNLTFSTLTVSNMSPEDSSIYLCSVATGQGAGGYTFGSGTRLTVV.

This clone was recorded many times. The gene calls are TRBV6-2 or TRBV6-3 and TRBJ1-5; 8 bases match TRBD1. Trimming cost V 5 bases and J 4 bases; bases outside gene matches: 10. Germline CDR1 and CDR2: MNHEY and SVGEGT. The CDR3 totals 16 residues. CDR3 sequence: CASSQLSGGANQPQHF. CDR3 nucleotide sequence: TGTGCCAGCAGTCAACTTTCAGGGGGCGCGAATCAGCCCCAGCATTTT.

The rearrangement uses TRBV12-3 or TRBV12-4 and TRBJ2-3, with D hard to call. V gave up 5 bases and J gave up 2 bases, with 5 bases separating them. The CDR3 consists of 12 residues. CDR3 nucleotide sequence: TGTGCCAGCAGTCTCTACACAGATACGCAGTATTTT. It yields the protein CASSLYTDTQYF.

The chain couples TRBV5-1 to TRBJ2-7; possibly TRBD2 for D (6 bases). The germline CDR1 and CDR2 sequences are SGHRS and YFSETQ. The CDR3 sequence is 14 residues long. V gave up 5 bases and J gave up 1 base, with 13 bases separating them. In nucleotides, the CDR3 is TGCGCCAGCAGGGACATGGAGGGATCCTACGAGCAGTACTTC. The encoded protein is CASRDMEGSYEQYF.

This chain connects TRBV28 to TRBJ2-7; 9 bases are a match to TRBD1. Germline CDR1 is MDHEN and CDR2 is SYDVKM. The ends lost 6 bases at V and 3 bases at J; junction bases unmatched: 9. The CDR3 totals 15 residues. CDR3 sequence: CASSPPTGGVYEQYF. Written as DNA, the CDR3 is TGTGCCAGCAGCCCTCCGACAGGGGGGGTCTACGAGCAGTACTTC.

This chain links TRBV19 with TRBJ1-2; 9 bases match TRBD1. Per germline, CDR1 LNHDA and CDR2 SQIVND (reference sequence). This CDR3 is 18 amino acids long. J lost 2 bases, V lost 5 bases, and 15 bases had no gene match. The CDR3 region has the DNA TGTGCCAGTAGTCTATATACCGGGACAGGGTTTCCAAACTATGGCTACACCTTC. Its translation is CASSLYTGTGFPNYGYTF.

The CDR3 region is CASSSPTSGGTDTQYF. The CDR3 nucleotides read TGTGCCAGCAGCTCGCCTACTAGCGGGGGCACAGATACGCAGTATTTT. This sequence joins TRBV7-3 and TRBJ2-3; 10 bases agree with TRBD2. The V and J ends lost 4 bases and 1 base, in that order; junction bases with no gene match: 5. CDR1 and CDR2 from the germline V gene are SGHTA and FQGTGA. The CDR3 sequence is 16 residues long.

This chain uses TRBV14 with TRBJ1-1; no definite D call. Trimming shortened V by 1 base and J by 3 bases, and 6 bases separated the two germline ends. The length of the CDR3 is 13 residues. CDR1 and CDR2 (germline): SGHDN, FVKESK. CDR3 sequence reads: CASSQVQYTEAFF. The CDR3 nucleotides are TGTGCCAGCAGCCAAGTCCAGTACACTGAAGCTTTCTTT.

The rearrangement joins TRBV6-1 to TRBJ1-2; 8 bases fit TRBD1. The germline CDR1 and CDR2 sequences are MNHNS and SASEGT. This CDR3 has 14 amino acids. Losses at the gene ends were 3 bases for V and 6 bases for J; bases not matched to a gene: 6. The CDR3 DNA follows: TGTGCCAGCAGTGAGGTTGACAGGGGACATGGCTACACCTTC. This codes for CASSEVDRGHGYTF.

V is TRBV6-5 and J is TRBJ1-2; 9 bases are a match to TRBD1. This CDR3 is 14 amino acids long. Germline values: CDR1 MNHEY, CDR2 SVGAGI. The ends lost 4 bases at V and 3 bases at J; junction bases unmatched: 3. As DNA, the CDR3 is TGTGCCAGCAGTTGGGACAGGGCGTACTATGGCTACACCTTC. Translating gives CASSWDRAYYGYTF.

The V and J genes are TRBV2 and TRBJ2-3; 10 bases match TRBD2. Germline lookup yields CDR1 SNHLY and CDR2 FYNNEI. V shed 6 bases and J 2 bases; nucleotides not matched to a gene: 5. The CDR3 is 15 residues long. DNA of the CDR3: TGTGCCAGCAGACCGGGACTAGCGATCACAGATACGCAGTATTTT. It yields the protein CASRPGLAITDTQYF.

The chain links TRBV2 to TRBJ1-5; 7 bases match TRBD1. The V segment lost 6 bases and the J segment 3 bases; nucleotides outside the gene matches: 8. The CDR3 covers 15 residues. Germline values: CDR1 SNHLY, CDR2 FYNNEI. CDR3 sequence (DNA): TGTGCCAGCAGGGTGACAGGGACCGCCAATCAGCCCCAGCATTTT. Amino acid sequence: CASRVTGTANQPQHF.

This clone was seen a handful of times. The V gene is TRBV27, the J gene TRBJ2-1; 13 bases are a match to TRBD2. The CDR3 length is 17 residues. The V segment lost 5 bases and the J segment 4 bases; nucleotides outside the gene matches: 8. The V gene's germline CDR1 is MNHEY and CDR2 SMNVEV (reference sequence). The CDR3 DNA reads TGTGCCAGCAGTACCATGGGACTAGCGGGACTATACAATGAGCAGTTCTTC. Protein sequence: CASSTMGLAGLYNEQFF.

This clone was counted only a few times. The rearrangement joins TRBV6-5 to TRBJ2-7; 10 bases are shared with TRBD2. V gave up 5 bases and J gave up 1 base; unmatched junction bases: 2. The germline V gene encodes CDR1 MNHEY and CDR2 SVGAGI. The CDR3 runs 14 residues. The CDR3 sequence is CASSPTSGSYEQYF. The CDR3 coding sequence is TGTGCCAGCAGTCCGACTAGCGGGTCCTACGAGCAGTACTTC.

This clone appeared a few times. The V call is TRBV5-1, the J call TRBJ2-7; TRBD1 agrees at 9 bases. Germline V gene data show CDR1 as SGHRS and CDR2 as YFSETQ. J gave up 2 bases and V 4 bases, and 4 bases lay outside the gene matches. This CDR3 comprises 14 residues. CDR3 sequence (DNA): TGCGCCAGCAGCGGGACAGGGAACCCCTACGAGCAGTACTTC. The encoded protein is CASSGTGNPYEQYF.

This CDR3 reads CAWDYRAGEKLFF. DNA of the CDR3: TGTGCCTGGGATTACAGGGCCGGCGAAAAACTGTTTTTT. J is TRBJ1-4 and V is TRBV30, with D possibly matching TRBD1 (6 bases). V gave up 5 bases and J gave up 8 bases, with 15 bases separating them. The CDR3 contains 13 residues. Germline loops: CDR1 GTSNPN, CDR2 SVGIG (reference sequence). Supplemented by reference TRBV30 and TRBJ1-4, the full variable domain reads SQTIHQWPATLVQPVGSPLSLECTVEGTSNPNLYWYRQAAGRGLQLLFYSVGIGQISSEVPQNLSASRPQDRQFILSSKKLLLSDSGFYLCAWDYRAGEKLFFGSGTQLSVL.

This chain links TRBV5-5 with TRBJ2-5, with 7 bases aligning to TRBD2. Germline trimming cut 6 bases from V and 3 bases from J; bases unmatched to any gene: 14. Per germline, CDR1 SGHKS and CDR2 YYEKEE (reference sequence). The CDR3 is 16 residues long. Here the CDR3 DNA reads TGTGCCAGCACCACTGCAGGGAGCGGGGCCAAAGAGACCCAGTACTTC. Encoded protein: CASTTAGSGAKETQYF.

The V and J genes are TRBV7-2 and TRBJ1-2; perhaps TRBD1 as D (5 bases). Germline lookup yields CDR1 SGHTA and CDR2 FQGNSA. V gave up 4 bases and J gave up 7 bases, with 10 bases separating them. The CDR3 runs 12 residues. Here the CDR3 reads CASSSQGSGYTF. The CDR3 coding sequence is TGTGCCAGCAGCTCGCAGGGATCTGGCTACACCTTC.

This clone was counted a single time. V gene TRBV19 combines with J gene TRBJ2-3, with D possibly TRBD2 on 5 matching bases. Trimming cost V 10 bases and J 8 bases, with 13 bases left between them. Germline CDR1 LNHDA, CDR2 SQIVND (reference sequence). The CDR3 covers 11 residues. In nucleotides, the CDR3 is TGTGCCACTCGATTCGGAGGTACGCAGTATTTT. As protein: CATRFGGTQYF.

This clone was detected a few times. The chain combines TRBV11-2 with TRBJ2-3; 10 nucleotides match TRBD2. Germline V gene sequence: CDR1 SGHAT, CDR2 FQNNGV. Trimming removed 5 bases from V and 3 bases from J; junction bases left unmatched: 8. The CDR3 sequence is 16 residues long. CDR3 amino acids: CASSEKAGGQTDTQYF. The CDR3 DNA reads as TGTGCCAGCAGCGAAAAAGCGGGGGGGCAGACAGATACGCAGTATTTT.

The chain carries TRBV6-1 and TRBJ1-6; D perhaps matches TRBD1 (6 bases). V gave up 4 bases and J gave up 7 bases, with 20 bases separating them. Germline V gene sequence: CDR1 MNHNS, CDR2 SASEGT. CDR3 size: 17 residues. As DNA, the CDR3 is TGTGCCAGCAGTGCCCCGGCAGGGGATTCAAGAAATTCACCCCTCCACTTT. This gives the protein CASSAPAGDSRNSPLHF.